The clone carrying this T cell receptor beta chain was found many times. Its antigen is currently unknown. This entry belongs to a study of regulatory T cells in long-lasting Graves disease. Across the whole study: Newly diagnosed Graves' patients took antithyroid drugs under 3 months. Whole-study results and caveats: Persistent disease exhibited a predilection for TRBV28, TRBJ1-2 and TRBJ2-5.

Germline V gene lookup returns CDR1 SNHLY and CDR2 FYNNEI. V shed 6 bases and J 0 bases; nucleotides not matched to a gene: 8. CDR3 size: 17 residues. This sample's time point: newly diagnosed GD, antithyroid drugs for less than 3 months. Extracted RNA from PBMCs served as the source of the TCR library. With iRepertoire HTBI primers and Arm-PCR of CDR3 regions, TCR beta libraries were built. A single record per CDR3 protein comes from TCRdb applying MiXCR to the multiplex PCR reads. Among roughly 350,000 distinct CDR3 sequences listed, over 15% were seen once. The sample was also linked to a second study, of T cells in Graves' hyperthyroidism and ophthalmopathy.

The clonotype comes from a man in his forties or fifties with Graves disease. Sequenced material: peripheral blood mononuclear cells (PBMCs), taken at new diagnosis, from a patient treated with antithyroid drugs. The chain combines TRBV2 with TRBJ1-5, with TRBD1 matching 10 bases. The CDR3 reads CASSRDRGHNSNQPQHF. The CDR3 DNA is TGTGCCAGCAGCCGGGACAGGGGTCATAATAGCAATCAGCCCCAGCATTTT.